This T cell receptor (beta chain) was captured by sequencing in a study of cytomegalovirus exposure and HLA in healthy donors. Germline CDR1 SGHRS, CDR2 YFSETQ. CDR3 size: 15 residues. V shed 0 bases, J shed 0 bases, and the junction held 2 bases outside the gene matches. Study findings and constraints: For most TCR sequences rarity was the rule, although some public TCRs occurred in many donors. It was confirmed in vitro that a few of the CMV-associated chains were specific for CMV antigens. According to the study, around 180 TCR beta chains were cytomegalovirus-associated.

Profiled with immunoSEQ multiplex PCR; TCRdb holds only in-frame clones, not every one. The repertoire has 250,000 to 300,000 clones, about 86% of them found once; the top ten carry approximately 1%. Donors were drawn from the approximately 120-subject validation cohort, separate from the approximately 700-subject first cohort. Worth noting for this clone: Antigen specificity is unknown.

The chain uses TRBV5-1 and TRBJ1-2; 7 nucleotides match TRBD1. The sequence derives from a woman in her late teens or twenties in good health and CMV-seronegative. The sample consisted of PBMCs. CDR3 sequence (DNA): TGCGCCAGCAGCTTGGGGGGACAGCCTAACTATGGCTACACCTTC. Its protein product is CASSLGGQPNYGYTF.